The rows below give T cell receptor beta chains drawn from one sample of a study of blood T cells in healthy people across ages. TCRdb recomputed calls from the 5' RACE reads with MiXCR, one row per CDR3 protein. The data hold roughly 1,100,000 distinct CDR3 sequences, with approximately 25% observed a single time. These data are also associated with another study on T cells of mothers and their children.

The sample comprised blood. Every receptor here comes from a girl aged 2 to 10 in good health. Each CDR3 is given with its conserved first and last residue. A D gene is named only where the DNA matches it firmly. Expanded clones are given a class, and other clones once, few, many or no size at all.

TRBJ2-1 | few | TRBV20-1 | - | CSARTHNEQFF | TGCAGTGCTAGGACCCACAATGAGCAGTTCTTC
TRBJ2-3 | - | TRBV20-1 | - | CSAFRRVGTDTQYF | TGCAGTGCCTTCCGACGGGTAGGCACAGATACGCAGTATTTT
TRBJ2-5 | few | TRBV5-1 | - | CASSYGGVGQETQYF | TGCGCCAGCAGCTACGGAGGGGTCGGGCAAGAGACCCAGTACTTC
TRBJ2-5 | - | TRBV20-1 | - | CSAPLYWEETRYF | TGCAGTGCTCCGTTGTACTGGGAGGAGACCCGGTACTTC
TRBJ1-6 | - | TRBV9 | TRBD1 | CASSVAWDSVSPLHF | TGTGCCAGCAGCGTAGCTTGGGACAGCGTTTCACCCCTCCACTTT
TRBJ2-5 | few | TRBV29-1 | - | CSVEETVSGGETQYF | TGCAGCGTTGAAGAGACTGTCAGTGGTGGTGAGACCCAGTACTTC
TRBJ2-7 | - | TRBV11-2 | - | CASSLDRPYKDEQYF | TGTGCCAGCAGCCTCGACAGGCCCTATAAGGACGAGCAGTACTTC
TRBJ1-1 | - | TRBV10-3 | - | CAISELDTEAFF | TGTGCCATCAGTGAGTTGGACACTGAAGCTTTCTTT
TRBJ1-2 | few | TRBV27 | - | CASSLWGDNGYTF | TGTGCCAGCAGTTTATGGGGTGATAATGGCTACACCTTC
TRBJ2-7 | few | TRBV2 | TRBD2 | CAIRGDFYEQYF | TGTGCCATTCGGGGGGACTTCTACGAGCAGTACTTC
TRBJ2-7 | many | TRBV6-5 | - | CASRPFTYSYEQYF | TGTGCCAGCAGACCATTTACCTACTCCTACGAGCAGTACTTC
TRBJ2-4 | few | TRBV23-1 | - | CASSQVRCAKNIQYF | TGCGCCAGCAGTCAGGTTAGATGTGCCAAAAACATTCAGTACTTC